The sequence of this TCR beta chain was determined in a study of blood T cell repertoires in COVID-19. Using immunoSEQ multiplex PCR, the repertoire was profiled, and TCRdb retains in-frame clones only, with some absent. This sample has approximately 170,000 clones; roughly 80% occur once, and the top ten carry approximately 2.5%. CDR1 SGHTA and CDR2 FQGNSA come from the germline V gene. Trimming removed 0 bases from V and 6 bases from J, with 14 bases in between. This CDR3 has 16 amino acids. Sequenced sample: peripheral blood. The rearrangement uses TRBV7-2 and TRBJ2-2, with D uncertain. The clonotype originates from a human donor with acute or convalescent COVID-19. The donor label of this sample is uncertain. CDR3 coding DNA: TGTGCCAGCAGCTTAGCGCTAAATGCCCCTCCCGGGGAGCTGTTTTTT. As protein: CASSLALNAPPGELFF. Together with reference TRBV7-2 and TRBJ2-2, the CDR3 gives the full variable domain: GAGVSQSPSNKVTEKGKDVELRCDPISGHTALYWYRQSLGQGLEFLIYFQGNSAPDKSGLPSDRFSAERTGGSVSTLTIQRTQQEDSAVYLCASSLALNAPPGELFFGEGSRLTVL.